This entry lists 28 T cell receptor beta chains sequenced from one sample in a study of Ad26.COV2.S vaccination and SARS-CoV-2 variants. Treatment of the sample: roughly 20 received Ad26.COV2.S at low or high dose, single or two shots; 5 received placebo; per-sample allocation not given. Sampling occurred on day 63 after the first vaccine or placebo injection. TCRdb's copy holds only in-frame clones and misses some; the assay was immunoSEQ multiplex PCR. The sample has fewer than 300,000 clones, around 87% seen once. Specimen: peripheral blood, collected in a trial of Ad26.COV2.S vaccine versus placebo. These receptors were collected from a person aged 18-65 years who received the Ad26.COV2.S COVID-19 vaccine or a placebo.

The CDR3, as DNA: TGTGCCAGTAGTATTTATCCCCTAGCGGGAGCCTACGAGCAGTACTTC. Translated: CASSIYPLAGAYEQYF. The rearrangement uses TRBV19 and TRBJ2-7, with TRBD2 matching over 10 bases. J was trimmed by 2 bases and V by 3 bases; bases with no gene match: 7. The CDR3 has 16 amino acids. From germline, CDR1 is LNHDA and CDR2 SQIVND (reference sequence).

In its sample, this clone was seen once. Here the CDR3 reads CASSAMDRARTEAFF. The CDR3 nucleotides read TGTGCCAGCAGCGCGATGGACAGGGCGAGGACTGAAGCTTTCTTT. The chain uses TRBV9 and TRBJ1-1; TRBD1 aligns across 8 bases. Germline lookup yields CDR1 SGDLS and CDR2 YYNGEE. The CDR3 has 15 amino acids. V was pared by 3 bases and J by 5 bases, with 9 bases of the junction left unmatched.

V gene TRBV20-1 combines with J gene TRBJ1-2; D might be TRBD1 (5 bases). CDR1 and CDR2 (germline): DFQATT, SNEGSKA (reference sequence). Trimming cost V 3 bases and J 6 bases, with 11 bases left between them. The CDR3 runs to 12 residues. The CDR3 DNA reads as TGCAGTGCTAGTCCCCGAGGGGATGGCTACACCTTC. It yields the protein CSASPRGDGYTF.

The V and J genes are TRBV9 and TRBJ2-3; tentative D call: TRBD1 (5 bases). Per the germline V gene, CDR1 is SGDLS and CDR2 is YYNGEE. V lost 0 bases and J 4 bases, leaving 9 bases between the germline ends. The CDR3 contains 14 residues. CDR3 nucleotide sequence: TGTGCCAGCAGCGTAGCATCCAGGGCAGATACGCAGTATTTT. It yields the protein CASSVASRADTQYF.

The V gene is TRBV9, the J gene TRBJ1-5; D is undetermined. V dropped 2 bases and J dropped 7 bases, with 13 bases sitting between them. Germline CDR1 SGDLS, CDR2 YYNGEE. CDR3 length: 14 residues. The CDR3 sequence: CASSVGEGEQPQHF. The CDR3 nucleotides read TGTGCCAGCAGCGTCGGGGAGGGTGAACAGCCCCAGCATTTT.

The chain uses TRBV7-9 and TRBJ2-5; tentatively, D is TRBD1 (6 bases). Germline V gives CDR1 SEHNR, CDR2 FQNEAQ (reference sequence). The CDR3 loop spans 15 amino acids. Trimming stripped 5 bases from V and 0 bases from J, with 13 bases between. The CDR3 spells CASSAWTAYQETQYF. CDR3 bases: TGTGCCAGCAGCGCCTGGACAGCGTACCAAGAGACCCAGTACTTC.

This clone turned up a few times. This chain links TRBV6-2 or TRBV6-3 with TRBJ1-5; no definite D call. Germline V lookup: CDR1 MNHEY, CDR2 SVGEGT. This CDR3 has 16 amino acids. V lost 2 bases and J lost 4, with 15 bases in between. DNA of the CDR3: TGTGCCAGCAGTTACCCGCGGGTAACTGGGAATCAGCCCCAGCATTTT. It is translated as CASSYPRVTGNQPQHF.

The chain links TRBV6-5 to TRBJ2-5; 8 nucleotides agree with TRBD1. This CDR3 is 15 amino acids long. Germline values: CDR1 MNHEY, CDR2 SVGAGI. After removal of 0 bases from V and 1 base from J, the junction contained 1 base not matched to a gene. The CDR3 nucleotides read TGTGCCAGCAGTTACTCCCAGGGGGCCCAAGAGACCCAGTACTTC. Amino acid sequence: CASSYSQGAQETQYF.

V gene TRBV6-5 combines with J gene TRBJ1-1; TRBD1 might be the D (6 bases). Looked up from germline, CDR1 is MNHEY and CDR2 is SVGAGI. V dropped 2 bases and J dropped 1 base, with 11 bases sitting between them. The CDR3 has 15 residues. The chain's CDR3 is CASSYADSPNTEAFF. As DNA, the CDR3 is TGTGCCAGCAGTTACGCGGACAGCCCGAACACTGAAGCTTTCTTT.

This sequence joins TRBV6-5 and TRBJ2-5; 8 bases match TRBD1. V dropped 2 bases and J dropped 5; count of bases not matched to a gene: 1. The V gene's germline CDR1 is MNHEY and CDR2 SVGAGI. The CDR3 covers 13 residues. CDR3 protein: CASSYQGAETQYF. In nucleotides, the CDR3 is TGTGCCAGCAGTTACCAGGGGGCGGAGACCCAGTACTTC.

J is TRBJ1-1 and V is TRBV2, with D possibly being TRBD1 (6 bases). CDR1 is SNHLY and CDR2 is FYNNEI in the germline V gene. Trimming removed 8 bases from V and 1 base from J, with 14 bases in between. CDR3 length: 14 residues. The chain's CDR3 is CASVGGLGNTEAFF. In DNA, the CDR3 is TGTGCCAGCGTTGGGGGGCTGGGGAACACTGAAGCTTTCTTT.

The chain has TRBV19 and TRBJ1-1; D not certain. CDR3 length: 13 amino acids. Germline V lookup: CDR1 LNHDA, CDR2 SQIVND (reference sequence). The V end lost 3 bases, the J end lost 3 bases, and 8 bases lay between the germline ends. CDR3 region: CASSISGYTEAFF. The CDR3 DNA sequence: TGTGCCAGTAGTATTAGCGGTTACACTGAAGCTTTCTTT.

This chain connects TRBV3-1 (or the pseudogene TRBV3-2) to TRBJ2-1; no clear D. The germline V gene has CDR1 LGHDT and CDR2 YNNKEL (reference sequence). The CDR3 is 11 amino acids. With 4 bases removed from V and 8 bases from J, the gap between germline ends came to 6 bases. The CDR3, as DNA: TGTGCCAGCAGCCTCGGATATGAGCAGTTCTTC. It encodes CASSLGYEQFF.

J is TRBJ1-1 and V is TRBV28; perhaps TRBD1 as D (6 bases). V lost 6 bases and J lost 1, with 15 bases in between. The germline V gene encodes CDR1 MDHEN and CDR2 SYDVKM. CDR3 size: 15 residues. CDR3 bases: TGTGCCAGCAGCCCCCGACAGGCTGGGAACACTGAAGCTTTCTTT. This codes for CASSPRQAGNTEAFF.

The rearrangement links TRBV29-1 to TRBJ2-1; TRBD2 aligns across 8 bases. From germline, CDR1 is SQVTM and CDR2 ANQGSEA. The CDR3 is 15 amino acids. V shed 3 bases, J shed 0 bases, and the junction held 4 bases outside the gene matches. The CDR3 protein is CSVDGTRSSYNEQFF. CDR3 nucleotides: TGCAGCGTTGACGGGACTAGAAGCTCCTACAATGAGCAGTTCTTC.

The chain links TRBV7-6 to TRBJ2-7; TRBD1 is a possible D gene (6 bases). Germline CDR1 is SGHVS and CDR2 is FNYEAQ. The CDR3 spans 14 residues. The V end was cut by 1 base, the J end by 0 bases, with 7 bases between. CDR3 in amino acids: CASSLVDSSYEQYF. Written as DNA, the CDR3 is TGTGCCAGCAGCTTAGTGGACAGCTCCTACGAGCAGTACTTC.

The chain uses TRBV5-6 and TRBJ2-7; D call uncertain. This CDR3 spans 15 amino acids. Trimming cost V 3 bases and J 3 bases, with 16 bases left between them. In germline, CDR1 is SGHDT, CDR2 YYEEEE. CDR3 in amino acids: CASSYAAAGLYEQYF. In DNA, the CDR3 is TGTGCCAGCAGCTACGCGGCGGCCGGCCTCTACGAGCAGTACTTC. Full variable domain (missing parts from reference TRBV5-6 and TRBJ2-7): DAGVTQSPTHLIKTRGQQVTLRCSPKSGHDTVSWYQQALGQGPQFIFQYYEEEERQRGNFPDRFSGHQFPNYSSELNVNALLLGDSALYLCASSYAAAGLYEQYFGPGTRLTVT.

This chain joins TRBV2 and TRBJ1-3; D may be TRBD1 (6 bases). The CDR3 has 16 amino acids. V was trimmed by 0 bases and J by 4 bases, leaving 13 bases between them. CDR1 and CDR2 from the germline V gene are SNHLY and FYNNEI. The CDR3, as DNA: TGTGCCAGCAGTGAAGCGCTTGGGACAACCGGAAACACCATATATTTT. As protein: CASSEALGTTGNTIYF.

CDR3 DNA sequence: TGTGCCAGCAGTTCTTCCGGGACAGCTAACTATGGCTACACCTTC. Its translation is CASSSSGTANYGYTF. The rearrangement links TRBV27 to TRBJ1-2; 7 bases match TRBD1. This CDR3 spans 15 amino acids. The V segment lost 4 bases and the J segment 0 bases; nucleotides outside the gene matches: 5. Germline CDR1 is MNHEY and CDR2 is SMNVEV (reference sequence).

V and J are TRBV10-1 and TRBJ2-7; 14 bases are a match to TRBD2. In germline, CDR1 is WNHNN, CDR2 SYGVQD (reference sequence). The CDR3 is 16 residues long. The ends lost 0 bases at V and 4 bases at J; junction bases unmatched: 2. CDR3 residues: CASSESGTSGRYEQYF. DNA of the CDR3: TGCGCCAGCAGTGAGTCCGGGACTAGCGGGAGATACGAGCAGTACTTC.

The genes are TRBV4-2 and TRBJ2-1, with D hard to call. The CDR3 loop spans 14 amino acids. V lost 1 base and J 3 bases, leaving 7 bases between the germline ends. CDR1 is LGHNA and CDR2 is YNFKEQ in the germline V gene. This CDR3 is CASSQGLIYNEQFF. CDR3 in DNA: TGTGCCAGCAGCCAAGGGTTAATCTACAATGAGCAGTTCTTC.

The chain links TRBV6-5 to TRBJ2-1, with 10 bases fitting TRBD1. The CDR3 runs 15 residues. V shed 7 bases and J 10 bases; nucleotides not matched to a gene: 13. CDR1 and CDR2 from the germline V gene are MNHEY and SVGAGI. The CDR3 DNA follows: TGTGCCAGCATTATAACCGGGACAGGGGCGGCCGAGCAGTTCTTC. Protein sequence: CASIITGTGAAEQFF.

The chain is built from TRBV5-8 and TRBJ2-1, with TRBD1 matching over 7 bases. The CDR3 loop spans 14 amino acids. CDR1 is SGHTS, CDR2 YDEGEE, per germline. J was trimmed by 7 bases and V by 2 bases; bases with no gene match: 6. The CDR3 here is CASSLRTGLNEQFF. Here the CDR3 DNA reads TGTGCCAGCAGCTTAAGGACAGGCCTAAATGAGCAGTTCTTC.

This clone was picked up a small number of times. The chain uses TRBV18 and TRBJ1-2; 7 nucleotides align to TRBD1. CDR1 and CDR2 from the germline V gene are KGHSH and LQKENI. The ends lost 5 bases at V and 4 bases at J; junction bases unmatched: 16. The CDR3 has 17 residues. The CDR3 spells CASSADRVGISGYGYTF. The DNA for the CDR3 is TGTGCCAGCTCAGCAGACAGGGTCGGGATTTCTGGCTATGGCTACACCTTC.

The chain combines TRBV30 with TRBJ1-5; 9 positions agree with TRBD1. V shed 2 bases, J shed 7 bases, and the junction held 9 bases outside the gene matches. The germline V gene has CDR1 GTSNPN and CDR2 SVGIG (reference sequence). This CDR3 contains 15 residues. This CDR3 is CAWSFRDRVDQPQHF. CDR3 DNA sequence: TGTGCCTGGAGTTTCCGGGACAGGGTCGACCAGCCCCAGCATTTT.

This chain connects TRBV12-3 or TRBV12-4 to TRBJ1-2, with D unresolved. This CDR3 has 13 amino acids. V was shortened by 5 bases and J by 4 bases, with 11 bases between the two germline ends. The CDR3 sequence is CASSTRTVYGYTF. Here the CDR3 DNA reads TGTGCCAGCAGTACACGGACGGTCTATGGCTACACCTTC.

The V gene is TRBV7-2, the J gene TRBJ1-2; TRBD1 aligns across 9 bases. The CDR3 is 14 residues long. Germline V gene sequence: CDR1 SGHTA, CDR2 FQGNSA. V lost 5 bases to trimming and J lost 0 bases; unmatched junction nucleotides: 1. CDR3 DNA: TGTGCCAGCAGCCGGACAGGGGCTAACTATGGCTACACCTTC. Protein sequence: CASSRTGANYGYTF.

The CDR3 sequence: CAWSPGTSAGYSPLHF. DNA for the CDR3: TGTGCCTGGAGCCCCGGGACATCTGCCGGGTATTCACCCCTCCACTTT. The rearrangement uses TRBV30 and TRBJ1-6; D is possibly TRBD1 (6 bases). The CDR3 has 16 amino acids. Germline CDR1 GTSNPN, CDR2 SVGIG (reference sequence). V was shortened by 3 bases and J by 8 bases, with 20 bases between the two germline ends.